This entry lists 5 T cell receptor beta chains sequenced from one sample in a study of cytomegalovirus exposure and HLA in healthy donors. The protocol was immunoSEQ multiplex PCR, while the TCRdb copy is restricted to in-frame clones and leaves out a portion. The repertoire holds some 180,000 clones, with about 89% as singletons. Specimen: PBMCs. The receptors here all came from a man younger than 45 in good health and CMV-seropositive.

V and J are TRBV7-3 and TRBJ1-1; no definite D call. The V end lost 5 bases, the J end lost 2 bases, and 9 bases lay between the germline ends. Germline assignment: CDR1 SGHTA and CDR2 FQGTGA. This CDR3 is 13 amino acids long. This CDR3 is CASSPYINTEAFF. CDR3 DNA: TGTGCCAGCAGCCCGTACATTAACACTGAAGCTTTCTTT.

The chain employs TRBV12-5 and TRBJ1-1; D is uncertain. V gave up 3 bases and J gave up 4 bases, with 12 bases separating them. Germline assignment: CDR1 LGHNT and CDR2 FRNRAP. This CDR3 spans 14 amino acids. CDR3: CASGFGGVSTEAFF. The CDR3, as DNA: TGTGCTAGTGGTTTCGGCGGGGTGAGCACTGAAGCTTTCTTT.

J is TRBJ1-1 and V is TRBV5-1; 8 bases agree with TRBD1. Unmatched junction bases numbered 8, after V lost 4 bases and J lost 0 bases. The CDR3 has 16 residues. Germline V gene data show CDR1 as SGHRS and CDR2 as YFSETQ. CDR3 coding DNA: TGCGCCAGCAGCCCGAGGACAGGGCCCATGAACACTGAAGCTTTCTTT. It is translated as CASSPRTGPMNTEAFF.

The chain joins TRBV9 to TRBJ1-4, with D unresolved. V lost 0 bases, J lost 0 bases, and 12 bases lay in between. The CDR3 totals 17 residues. The germline V gene has CDR1 SGDLS and CDR2 YYNGEE. CDR3 bases: TGTGCCAGCAGCGTAGATTCCCAGGCCGCAACTAATGAAAAACTGTTTTTT. This encodes CASSVDSQAATNEKLFF.

J is TRBJ2-1 and V is TRBV5-1, with 7 bases aligning to TRBD2. The ends lost 4 bases at V and 5 bases at J; junction bases unmatched: 12. The germline CDR1 and CDR2 sequences are SGHRS and YFSETQ. There are 16 residues in the CDR3. CDR3 residues: CASSRIPGLTNNEQFF. CDR3 DNA sequence: TGCGCCAGCAGCAGGATACCGGGACTAACCAACAATGAGCAGTTCTTC.